This TCR beta chain was profiled in a study of human CD8 memory T cell subsets. As to this clonotype: Its antigen is still unknown.

This CDR3 comprises 12 residues. CDR1 is SGHDT, CDR2 YYEEEE, per germline. Study findings and constraints: Diversity was similarly high in stem-like memory and precursor exhausted T cells, which was not the case for effector memory cells. By Chao1 estimates, precursor exhausted T cells appeared less diverse than stem-like memory T cells.

Researchers made TCR beta libraries via UMI-labeled 5' RACE. As originally analysed: Functional CDR3 beta clonotypes numbered about 2,900 to 20,000 in each TCR beta library. TCRdb reprocessed the 5' RACE reads, keeping one entry per CDR3 protein, no DNA. The V and J calls and clone size are TCRdb's, not the authors'. The data include about 17,000 distinct CDR3 sequences; the top ten clones carry approximately 5.5%. The chain has TRBV5-6 and TRBJ2-1. The material sequenced was CD8+ stem-like memory T cells (TSCM and TCM) sorted from PBMCs. As to subset: stem-like memory CD8 T cells (TSTEM), CCR7+ PD-1- TIGIT-. This clonotype was sampled from a human donor in good health. The CDR3 loop is CASSSRDNEQFF. The full variable domain, rest sourced from reference TRBV5-6 and TRBJ2-1, is DAGVTQSPTHLIKTRGQQVTLRCSPKSGHDTVSWYQQALGQGPQFIFQYYEEEERQRGNFPDRFSGHQFPNYSSELNVNALLLGDSALYLCASSSRDNEQFFGPGTRLTVL.